The 5 T cell receptor beta chains below come from one sample, sequenced in a study of T cell responses to AZD1222 COVID-19 vaccine. Clones were read by immunoSEQ multiplex PCR, and TCRdb kept only the in-frame ones, dropping some. Among 95,000 to 100,000 clones listed, 75% to 95% were seen once. This material consisted of peripheral blood, taken on day 0 of AZD1222 vaccination. These receptors originate from an adult in good health.

The V gene is TRBV15, the J gene TRBJ2-3; 7 nucleotides agree with TRBD2. V trimming: 0 bases; J trimming: 14 bases; junction bases outside the gene matches: 8. The CDR3 totals 13 residues. CDR1 is LNHNV, CDR2 YYDKDF, per germline (reference sequence). CDR3 bases: TGTGCCACCAGCAGAGAACTAGCGAACCCGGGGTATTTT. Protein sequence: CATSRELANPGYF.

The gene calls are TRBV6-5 and TRBJ1-4; 7 positions agree with TRBD1. Germline lookup yields CDR1 MNHEY and CDR2 SVGAGI. This CDR3 spans 16 amino acids. The trim removed 1 base at V and 2 bases at J, leaving 4 bases unmatched. CDR3 amino acids: CASSYYPGQTNEKLFF. The CDR3 DNA sequence: TGTGCCAGCAGTTACTATCCGGGACAGACTAATGAAAAACTGTTTTTT.

The chain joins TRBV5-4 to TRBJ2-1; no clear D gene. From germline, CDR1 is SGHNT and CDR2 YYREEE (reference sequence). This CDR3 has 16 amino acids. The V end lost 1 base, the J end lost 6 bases, and 17 bases lay between the germline ends. CDR3 coding DNA: TGTGCCAGCAGCTTGCTGTGGGCAGCGAACAGCAATGAGCAGTTCTTC. It specifies CASSLLWAANSNEQFF. Combining the CDR3 with reference TRBV5-4 and TRBJ2-1 gives the whole variable domain ETGVTQSPTHLIKTRGQQVTLRCSSQSGHNTVSWYQQALGQGPQFIFQYYREEENGRGNFPPRFSGLQFPNYSSELNVNALELDDSALYLCASSLLWAANSNEQFFGPGTRLTVL.

The chain combines TRBV11-1 with TRBJ2-3; tentatively, D is TRBD1 (6 bases). V gave up 1 base and J gave up 7 bases, with 15 bases separating them. The length of the CDR3 is 15 residues. Per germline, CDR1 SGHAT and CDR2 FQDESV (reference sequence). The CDR3 nucleotides are TGTGCCAGCAGCTTAGTGGGGGCGCCGGCTTATACGCAGTATTTT. This encodes CASSLVGAPAYTQYF.

This CDR3 reads CASSLRGTTEAFF. In DNA, the CDR3 is TGTGCCAGCAGCTTACGAGGCACCACTGAAGCTTTCTTT. This chain links TRBV11-3 with TRBJ1-1; no definite D call. CDR3 size: 13 residues. Trimming left V 2 bases short and J 4 bases short, with 8 bases between. Germline CDR1 and CDR2: SGHNT and YENEEA.